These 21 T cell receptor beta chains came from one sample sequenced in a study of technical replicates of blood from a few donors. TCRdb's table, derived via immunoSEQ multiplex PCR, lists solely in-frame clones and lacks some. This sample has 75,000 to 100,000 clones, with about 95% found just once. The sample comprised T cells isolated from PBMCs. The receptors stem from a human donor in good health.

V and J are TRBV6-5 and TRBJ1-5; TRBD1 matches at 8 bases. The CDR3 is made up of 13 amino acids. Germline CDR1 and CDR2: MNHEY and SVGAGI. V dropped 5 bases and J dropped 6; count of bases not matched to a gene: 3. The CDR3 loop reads CASSNDRGQPQHF. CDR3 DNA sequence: TGTGCCAGCAGTAATGACAGGGGTCAGCCCCAGCATTTT.

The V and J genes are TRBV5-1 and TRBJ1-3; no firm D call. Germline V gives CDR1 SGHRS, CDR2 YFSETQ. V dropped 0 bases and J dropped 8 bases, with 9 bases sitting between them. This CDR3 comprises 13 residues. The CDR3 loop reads CASSLGQEDTIYF. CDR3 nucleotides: TGCGCCAGCAGCTTGGGGCAGGAAGACACCATATATTTT.

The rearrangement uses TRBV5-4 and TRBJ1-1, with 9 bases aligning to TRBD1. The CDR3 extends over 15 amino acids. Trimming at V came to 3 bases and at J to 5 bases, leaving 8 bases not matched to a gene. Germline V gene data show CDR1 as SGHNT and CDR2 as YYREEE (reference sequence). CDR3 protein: CASSWGTGLGTEAFF. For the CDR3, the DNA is TGTGCCAGCAGCTGGGGGACAGGGCTGGGGACTGAAGCTTTCTTT.

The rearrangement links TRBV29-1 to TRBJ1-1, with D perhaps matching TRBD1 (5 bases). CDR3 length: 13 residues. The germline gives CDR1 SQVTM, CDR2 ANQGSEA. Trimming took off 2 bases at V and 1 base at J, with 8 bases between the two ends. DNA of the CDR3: TGCAGCGTTGAAAAGGGGCAGAACACTGAAGCTTTCTTT. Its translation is CSVEKGQNTEAFF.

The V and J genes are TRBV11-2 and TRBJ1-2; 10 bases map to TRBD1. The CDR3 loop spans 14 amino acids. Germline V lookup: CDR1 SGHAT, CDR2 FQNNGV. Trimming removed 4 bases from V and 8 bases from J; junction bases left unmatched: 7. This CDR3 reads CASSSTGGARGYTF. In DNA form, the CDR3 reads TGTGCCAGCAGCTCGACAGGGGGCGCGAGGGGCTACACCTTC.

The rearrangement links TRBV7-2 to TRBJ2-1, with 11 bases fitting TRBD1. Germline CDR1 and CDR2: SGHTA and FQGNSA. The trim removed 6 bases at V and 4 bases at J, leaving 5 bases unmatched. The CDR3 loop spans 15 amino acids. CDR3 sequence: CASSIGTGGYNEQFF. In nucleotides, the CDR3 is TGTGCCAGCAGTATCGGGACAGGGGGATACAATGAGCAGTTCTTC.

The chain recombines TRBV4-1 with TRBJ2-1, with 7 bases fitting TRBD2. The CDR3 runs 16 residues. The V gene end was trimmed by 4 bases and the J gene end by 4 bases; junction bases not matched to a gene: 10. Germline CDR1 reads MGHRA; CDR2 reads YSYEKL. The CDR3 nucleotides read TGCGCCAGCAGCCCGGATTGGCGGGAGTTATACAATGAGCAGTTCTTC. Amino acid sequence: CASSPDWRELYNEQFF.

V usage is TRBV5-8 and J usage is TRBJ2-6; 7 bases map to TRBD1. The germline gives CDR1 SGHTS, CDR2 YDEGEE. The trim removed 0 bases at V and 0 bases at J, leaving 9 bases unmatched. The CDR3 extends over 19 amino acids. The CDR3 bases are TGTGCCAGCAGCTTGGGGACAGGTTCTATCTCCTCTGGGGCCAACGTCCTGACTTTC. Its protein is CASSLGTGSISSGANVLTF.

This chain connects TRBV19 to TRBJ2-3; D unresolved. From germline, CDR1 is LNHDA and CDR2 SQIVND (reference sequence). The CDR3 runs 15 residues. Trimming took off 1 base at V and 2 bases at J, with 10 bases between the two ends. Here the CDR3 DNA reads TGTGCCAGTAGTATAGGCCTAGTCCCCACAGATACGCAGTATTTT. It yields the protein CASSIGLVPTDTQYF. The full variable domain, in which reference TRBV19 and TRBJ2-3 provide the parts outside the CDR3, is DGGITQSPKYLFRKEGQNVTLSCEQNLNHDAMYWYRQDPGQGLRLIYYSQIVNDFQKGDIAEGYSVSREKKESFPLTVTSAQKNPTAFYLCASSIGLVPTDTQYFGPGTRLTVL.

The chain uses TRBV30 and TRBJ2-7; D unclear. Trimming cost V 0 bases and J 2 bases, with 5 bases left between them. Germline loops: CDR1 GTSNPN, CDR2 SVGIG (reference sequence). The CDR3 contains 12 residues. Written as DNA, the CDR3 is TGTGCCTGGAGTGTAACGGCCTACGAGCAGTACTTC. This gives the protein CAWSVTAYEQYF.

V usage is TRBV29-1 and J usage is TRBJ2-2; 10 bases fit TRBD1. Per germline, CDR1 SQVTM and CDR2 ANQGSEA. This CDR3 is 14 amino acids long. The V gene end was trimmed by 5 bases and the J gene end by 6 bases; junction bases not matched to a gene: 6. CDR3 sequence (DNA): TGCAGCGTTTCCGGACAGGGGGGAGCCGGGGAGCTGTTTTTT. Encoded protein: CSVSGQGGAGELFF.

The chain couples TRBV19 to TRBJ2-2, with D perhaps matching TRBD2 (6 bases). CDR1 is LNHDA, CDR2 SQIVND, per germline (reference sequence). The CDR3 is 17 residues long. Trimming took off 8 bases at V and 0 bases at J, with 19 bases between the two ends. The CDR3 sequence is CASSPSGDRPNTGELFF. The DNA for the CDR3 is TGTGCCAGTTCCCCATCGGGGGATCGACCGAACACCGGGGAGCTGTTTTTT.

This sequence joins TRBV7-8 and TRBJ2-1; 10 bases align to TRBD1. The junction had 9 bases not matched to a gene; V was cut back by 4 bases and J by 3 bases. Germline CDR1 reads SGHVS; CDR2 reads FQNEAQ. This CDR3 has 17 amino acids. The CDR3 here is CASSWNPGTGVYNEQFF. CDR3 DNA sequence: TGTGCCAGCAGCTGGAACCCCGGGACAGGGGTCTACAATGAGCAGTTCTTC.

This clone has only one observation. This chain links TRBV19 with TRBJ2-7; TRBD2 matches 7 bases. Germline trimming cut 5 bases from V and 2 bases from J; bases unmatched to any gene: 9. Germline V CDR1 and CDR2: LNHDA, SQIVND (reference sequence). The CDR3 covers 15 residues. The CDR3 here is CASSAGLGEPYEQYF. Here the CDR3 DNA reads TGTGCCAGTAGTGCAGGACTAGGAGAACCCTACGAGCAGTACTTC.

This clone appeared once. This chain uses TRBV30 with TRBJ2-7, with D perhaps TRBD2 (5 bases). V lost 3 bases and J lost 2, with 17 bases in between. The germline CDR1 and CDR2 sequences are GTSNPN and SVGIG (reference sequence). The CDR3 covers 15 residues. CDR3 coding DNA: TGTGCCTGGAGCCTATACGGGGAAATCCCCTACGAGCAGTACTTC. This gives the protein CAWSLYGEIPYEQYF.

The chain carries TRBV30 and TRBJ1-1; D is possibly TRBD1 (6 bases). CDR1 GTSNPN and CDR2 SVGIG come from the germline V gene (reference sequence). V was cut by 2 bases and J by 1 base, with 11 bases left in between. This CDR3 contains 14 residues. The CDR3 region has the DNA TGTGCCTGGAGTCTACAACAGGGGAACACTGAAGCTTTCTTT. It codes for CAWSLQQGNTEAFF. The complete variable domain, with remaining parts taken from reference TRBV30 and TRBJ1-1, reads SQTIHQWPATLVQPVGSPLSLECTVEGTSNPNLYWYRQAAGRGLQLLFYSVGIGQISSEVPQNLSASRPQDRQFILSSKKLLLSDSGFYLCAWSLQQGNTEAFFGQGTRLTVV.

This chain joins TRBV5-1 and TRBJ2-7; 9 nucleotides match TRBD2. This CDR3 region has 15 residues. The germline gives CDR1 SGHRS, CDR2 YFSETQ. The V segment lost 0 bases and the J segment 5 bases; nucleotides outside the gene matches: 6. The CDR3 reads CASSLETSGYHEQYF. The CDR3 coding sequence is TGCGCCAGCAGCTTGGAAACTAGCGGGTATCACGAGCAGTACTTC.

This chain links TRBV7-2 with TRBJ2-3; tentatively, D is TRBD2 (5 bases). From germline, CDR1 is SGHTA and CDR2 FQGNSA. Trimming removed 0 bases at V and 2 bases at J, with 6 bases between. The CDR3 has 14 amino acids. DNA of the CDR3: TGTGCCAGCAGCTTAGCGGGAGACACAGATACGCAGTATTTT. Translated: CASSLAGDTDTQYF.

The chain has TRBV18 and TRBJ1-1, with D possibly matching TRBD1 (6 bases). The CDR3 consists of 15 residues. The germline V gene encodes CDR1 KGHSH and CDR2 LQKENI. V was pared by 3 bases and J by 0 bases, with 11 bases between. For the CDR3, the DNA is TGTGCCAGCTCACCTCGACAGGAGATGAACACTGAAGCTTTCTTT. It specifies CASSPRQEMNTEAFF.

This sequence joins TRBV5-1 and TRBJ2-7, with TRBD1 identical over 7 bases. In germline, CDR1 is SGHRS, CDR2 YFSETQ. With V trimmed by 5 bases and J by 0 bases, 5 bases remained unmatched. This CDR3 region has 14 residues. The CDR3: CASSTGTDSYEQYF. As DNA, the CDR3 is TGCGCCAGCAGTACCGGGACAGACTCCTACGAGCAGTACTTC.

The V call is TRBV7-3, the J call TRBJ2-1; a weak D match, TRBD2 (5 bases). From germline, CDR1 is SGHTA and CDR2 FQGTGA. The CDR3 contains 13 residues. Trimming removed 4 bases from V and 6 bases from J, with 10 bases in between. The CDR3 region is CASSSGYGNEQFF. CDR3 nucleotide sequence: TGTGCCAGCAGCTCGGGATACGGCAATGAGCAGTTCTTC.